This T cell receptor beta chain is drawn from a study of CD8 T cell repertoires and HIV-1 epitope variants. Study-wide background: Controls included no peptide, Ebola AY9 epitope, and a CMV, EBV, flu pool. The baseline condition was 1M T cells left uncultured. Epitopes were three Gag families plus Nef HW9 and YT9. General study results and limits: About five clonotypes recognized Nef KF9, one HW9, none TAALDMSHF.

With 6 bases removed from V and 2 bases from J, the gap between germline ends came to 8 bases. This CDR3 has 13 amino acids. CDR1 and CDR2 (germline): MDHEN, SYDVKM. As regards this clone: Its target is not known.

Generated by immunoSEQ multiplex PCR, the TCRdb table keeps only in-frame clones and is missing some. The sample shows tens of thousands of clones, roughly four fifths of them seen only once. The sequenced material came from uncultured baseline CD8+ T cells from peripheral blood mononuclear cells (PBMCs). The chain links TRBV28 to TRBJ1-5; no clear D gene. This TCR was sampled from a male donor with HIV. The CDR3 DNA reads as TGTGCCAGCAGGCGGCAGGGCAATCAGCCCCAGCATTTT. Its protein product is CASRRQGNQPQHF.